The clone carrying this TCR beta chain came up a few times. Trimming at V came to 0 bases and at J to 7 bases, leaving 5 bases not matched to a gene. The CDR3 is 15 amino acids. In germline, CDR1 is SGHDT, CDR2 YYEEEE. The data were obtained in a study of blood T cell repertoires in COVID-19. Background on the study: Samples came from the United States, Italy and Spain, spanning acute and convalescent COVID-19. PBMCs, B-cell-depleted T cells, or T cells provided the cDNA or gDNA that made up the material.

As originally analysed: By means of reference gene primer amplification, nucleated cell counts were estimated. Some clones are missing from TCRdb's copy, which holds only in-frame ones; the method was immunoSEQ multiplex PCR. V, J and clone size derive from that table, while D and trimming were established from the DNA sequence. The sample consists of approximately 200,000 clones, roughly 88% of them appearing once. Sequenced input: peripheral blood. This clonotype originated in a woman in her twenties or thirties with acute or convalescent COVID-19. This sequence joins TRBV5-6 and TRBJ1-4; 8 bases line up with TRBD1. The CDR3 is CASSLAGGNGEKLFF. CDR3 sequence (DNA): TGTGCCAGCAGCTTGGCAGGGGGCAACGGTGAAAAACTGTTTTTT. Using reference TRBV5-6 and TRBJ1-4 for the parts outside the CDR3, the full variable domain is DAGVTQSPTHLIKTRGQQVTLRCSPKSGHDTVSWYQQALGQGPQFIFQYYEEEERQRGNFPDRFSGHQFPNYSSELNVNALLLGDSALYLCASSLAGGNGEKLFFGSGTQLSVL.